The 19 T cell receptor beta chains listed next were all sequenced from one sample in a study of blood T cell repertoires in COVID-19. Here immunoSEQ multiplex PCR was the method, and the copy in TCRdb shows in-frame clones only, minus some. Of 150,000 to 250,000 clones detected, 82% appear once; the ten largest clones hold roughly 10%. What was sequenced was PBMCs or T cells enriched from blood (not recorded which). The source of these receptors is a man between 40 and 49 years old who had recovered from COVID-19.

CDR3 nucleotide sequence: TGTGCCAGCAGCTTAGTCTCCGGGACAGTGAACACCGGGGAGCTGTTTTTT. It translates to CASSLVSGTVNTGELFF. The gene calls are TRBV7-2 and TRBJ2-2; 7 positions agree with TRBD1. Germline-derived CDR1 and CDR2 are SGHTA and FQGNSA. The CDR3 runs to 17 residues. V shed 1 base and J 1 base; nucleotides not matched to a gene: 6.

The chain is built from TRBV7-3 and TRBJ2-2, with 7 bases matching TRBD1. CDR3 length equals 15 residues. The germline gives CDR1 SGHTA, CDR2 FQGTGA. V trimming: 5 bases; J trimming: 6 bases; junction bases outside the gene matches: 9. The CDR3 loop is CASSANGQGAGELFF. Here the CDR3 DNA reads TGTGCCAGCAGCGCCAACGGGCAGGGGGCCGGGGAGCTGTTTTTT.

The chain links TRBV3-1 (or the pseudogene TRBV3-2) to TRBJ2-1; TRBD2 matches 10 bases. The germline V gene has CDR1 LGHDT and CDR2 YNNKEL (reference sequence). This CDR3 region has 17 residues. After removal of 4 bases from V and 1 base from J, the junction contained 7 bases not matched to a gene. The CDR3 sequence: CASSRTLAGLSYNEQFF. As DNA, the CDR3 is TGTGCCAGCAGCCGCACACTAGCGGGACTATCCTACAATGAGCAGTTCTTC.

This clone was detected only once. V and J are TRBV5-1 and TRBJ1-4; 8 nucleotides align to TRBD1. The CDR3 is 15 residues long. The germline V gene has CDR1 SGHRS and CDR2 YFSETQ. V shed 5 bases, J shed 3 bases, and the junction held 6 bases outside the gene matches. The CDR3 protein is CASRGTGGSNEKLFF. The CDR3 DNA follows: TGCGCCAGCAGGGGGACAGGTGGTTCTAATGAAAAACTGTTTTTT.

The genes are TRBV11-3 and TRBJ2-2; D perhaps matches TRBD1 (5 bases). Germline V gives CDR1 SGHNT, CDR2 YENEEA. CDR3 length: 12 amino acids. V lost 5 bases and J 8 bases, leaving 9 bases between the germline ends. The CDR3 sequence: CASSVDRGELFF. The CDR3 DNA reads TGTGCCAGCAGCGTTGACAGAGGGGAGCTGTTTTTT.

The chain couples TRBV6-5 to TRBJ1-2; D is unclear. The germline V and J ends were trimmed by 0 bases and 3 bases, with 8 bases remaining between them. Germline assignment: CDR1 MNHEY and CDR2 SVGAGI. CDR3 length: 14 residues. CDR3 amino acids: CASSYSRRDYGYTF. The CDR3, as DNA: TGTGCCAGCAGTTACTCAAGGCGGGACTATGGCTACACCTTC.

V gene TRBV18 combines with J gene TRBJ1-1; 9 bases are a match to TRBD1. The trim removed 6 bases at V and 1 base at J, leaving 6 bases unmatched. Germline CDR1 reads KGHSH; CDR2 reads LQKENI. CDR3 size: 15 residues. CDR3 bases: TGTGCCAGCTCGCTGATACAGGGGGCGAACACTGAAGCTTTCTTT. This gives the protein CASSLIQGANTEAFF.

The V call is TRBV12-3 or TRBV12-4, the J call TRBJ2-1, with D tentatively TRBD2 (6 bases). V was clipped by 6 bases and J by 14 bases, with 17 bases between them. This CDR3 is built from 12 residues. The CDR3 reads CASSRQGGEEFF. DNA of the CDR3: TGTGCCAGCAGCAGACAAGGAGGGGAGGAGTTCTTC.

The chain joins TRBV19 to TRBJ2-2, with 9 bases that match TRBD1. V trimming: 5 bases; J trimming: 2 bases; junction bases outside the gene matches: 9. The germline gives CDR1 LNHDA, CDR2 SQIVND (reference sequence). The CDR3 is 17 residues long. CDR3 in amino acids: CASSSLWTGVNTGELFF. DNA of the CDR3: TGTGCCAGTAGTTCATTATGGACAGGGGTTAACACCGGGGAGCTGTTTTTT.

This clone was recorded a few times. This chain joins TRBV28 and TRBJ1-4; D gene unclear. Deletions cut 3 bases from V and 1 base from J, with 21 bases between. The CDR3 length is 19 residues. Germline V lookup: CDR1 MDHEN, CDR2 SYDVKM. The CDR3 region has the DNA TGTGCCAGCAGTTTCTCTCGGGAGCCAACTAGGGAAACTAATGAAAAACTGTTTTTT. The encoded protein is CASSFSREPTRETNEKLFF.

The chain uses TRBV2 and TRBJ2-3; D is uncertain. Trimming stripped 6 bases from V and 10 bases from J, with 17 bases between. Per germline, CDR1 SNHLY and CDR2 FYNNEI. The CDR3 has 13 residues. The CDR3 reads CASRLTLSHSQYF. The CDR3, as DNA: TGTGCCAGCAGGCTCACCCTTAGCCATTCGCAGTATTTT.

This chain uses TRBV24-1 with TRBJ1-5; 7 bases agree with TRBD1. With 7 bases clipped from V and 7 bases from J, the junction kept 15 bases outside the gene matches. CDR1 and CDR2 (germline): KGHDR, SFDVKD. This CDR3 is built from 16 residues. The CDR3 nucleotides are TGTGCCACCAGCTTCCCCCGGGAGGGGGCGCAACAGCCCCAGCATTTT. As protein: CATSFPREGAQQPQHF.

V and J are TRBV7-9 and TRBJ2-1, with 9 bases that match TRBD1. Germline V gives CDR1 SEHNR, CDR2 FQNEAQ (reference sequence). V was clipped by 3 bases and J by 3 bases; unmatched bases: 6. There are 16 residues in the CDR3. The CDR3 region has the DNA TGTGCCAGCAGCTTCCTACAGGGGGCTGGCTACAATGAGCAGTTCTTC. As protein: CASSFLQGAGYNEQFF.

This chain uses TRBV7-3 with TRBJ2-1, with 8 bases identical to TRBD1. Trimming cost V 5 bases and J 0 bases; bases outside gene matches: 3. Germline CDR1 is SGHTA and CDR2 is FQGTGA. The CDR3 runs to 15 residues. CDR3 region: CASSIDRGSYNEQFF. The CDR3 bases are TGTGCCAGCAGCATCGACAGGGGCTCCTACAATGAGCAGTTCTTC.

In its sample, this clone was seen once. The chain carries TRBV5-4 and TRBJ2-2; 7 positions agree with TRBD2. V trimming: 0 bases; J trimming: 0 bases; junction bases outside the gene matches: 8. Germline V lookup: CDR1 SGHNT, CDR2 YYREEE (reference sequence). This CDR3 is built from 18 residues. CDR3 DNA: TGTGCCAGCAGCTTGGCCGAAGAGGCGGGAGCGAACACCGGGGAGCTGTTTTTT. It encodes CASSLAEEAGANTGELFF.

V gene TRBV10-1 combines with J gene TRBJ2-7; possible D gene TRBD2, 5 bases. Germline lookup yields CDR1 WNHNN and CDR2 SYGVQD (reference sequence). V lost 3 bases, J lost 3 bases, and 6 bases lay in between. The CDR3 has 12 amino acids. CDR3 loop: CASSDTSYEQYF. The DNA for the CDR3 is TGCGCCAGCAGTGATACTAGCTACGAGCAGTACTTC.

The chain couples TRBV6-2 or TRBV6-3 to TRBJ2-1; 9 bases line up with TRBD1. Germline CDR1 reads MNHEY; CDR2 reads SVGEGT. The CDR3 covers 17 residues. V lost 2 bases, J lost 5 bases, and 10 bases stayed unmatched. CDR3 protein: CASSYGPGQGVHNEQFF. The CDR3 DNA follows: TGTGCCAGCAGTTACGGTCCGGGACAGGGAGTCCACAATGAGCAGTTCTTC.

The V call is TRBV6-5, the J call TRBJ1-5; tentative D call: TRBD1 (6 bases). This CDR3 has 15 amino acids. Germline CDR1 and CDR2: MNHEY and SVGAGI. Trimming pared 5 bases from V and 7 bases from J, leaving 18 bases between. In nucleotides, the CDR3 is TGTGCCAGCAGTAAACTCCCACAGGGTCGCCAGCCCCAGCATTTT. It codes for CASSKLPQGRQPQHF.

The chain carries TRBV7-2 and TRBJ1-1; D remains ambiguous. This CDR3 is 13 amino acids long. V lost 1 base to trimming and J lost 4 bases, with 7 bases between them. Per the germline V gene, CDR1 is SGHTA and CDR2 is FQGNSA. In DNA, the CDR3 is TGTGCCAGCAGCTTAGAAGTGAGCACTGAAGCTTTCTTT. Its translation: CASSLEVSTEAFF. Full variable domain (missing parts from reference TRBV7-2 and TRBJ1-1): GAGVSQSPSNKVTEKGKDVELRCDPISGHTALYWYRQSLGQGLEFLIYFQGNSAPDKSGLPSDRFSAERTGGSVSTLTIQRTQQEDSAVYLCASSLEVSTEAFFGQGTRLTVV.